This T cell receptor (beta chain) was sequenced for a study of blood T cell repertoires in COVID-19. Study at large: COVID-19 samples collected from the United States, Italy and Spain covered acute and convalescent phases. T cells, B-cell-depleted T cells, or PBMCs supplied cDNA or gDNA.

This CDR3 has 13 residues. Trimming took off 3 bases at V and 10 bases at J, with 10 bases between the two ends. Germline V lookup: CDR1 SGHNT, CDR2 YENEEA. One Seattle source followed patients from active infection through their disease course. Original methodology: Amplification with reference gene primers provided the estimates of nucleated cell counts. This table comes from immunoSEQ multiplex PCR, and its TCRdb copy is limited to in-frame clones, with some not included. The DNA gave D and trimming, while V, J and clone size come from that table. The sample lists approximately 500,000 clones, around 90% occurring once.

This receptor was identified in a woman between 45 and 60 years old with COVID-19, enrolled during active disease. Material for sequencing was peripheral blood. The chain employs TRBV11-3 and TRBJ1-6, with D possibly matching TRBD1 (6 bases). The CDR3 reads CASSLGAESPLHF. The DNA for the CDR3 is TGTGCCAGCAGCTTGGGGGCAGAATCACCCCTCCACTTT.